This TCR beta chain was documented in a study of a mutant IDH1 vaccine in newly diagnosed glioma (dated by TCRdb to 2020 to 2023). About the study as a whole: Across visits V03 through V10, patients got a total of eight vaccinations, given in weeks 1, 3, 5, 7, 11, 15, 19 and 23. In the chemotherapy-containing groups, vaccination started alongside temozolomide cycles, whereas in patients who had radiotherapy alone it started 4-6 weeks after radiotherapy. Of the approximately 34 patients who were treated, around 60% were male and approximately 38% were female, and the mean age was approximately 40 years. Before enrollment, patients had received standard therapy of radiotherapy alone, temozolomide alone, or radiochemotherapy with temozolomide; most received the combination. Peripheral blood was drawn at six visits: V03 (baseline), V05, V07, V10, V12 and V13. For exploratory analyses, fewer than 30 treated patients had longitudinal TCRB deep sequencing done wherever samples were available.

In light of the paper, this sample's time point label describes: week 5, during vaccination. A 20-mer mutant IDH1 peptide at 300 micrograms in Montanide made up each vaccine dose, which was injected subcutaneously together with topical imiquimod. All donors had newly diagnosed IDH1-mutant astrocytomas of WHO grade 3 or 4 that showed loss of nuclear ATRX. The samples were drawn from NOA16, a multicentre, single-arm, open-label phase I trial in Germany that tested a mutant IDH1 peptide vaccine in humans for the first time. The DNeasy Blood and Tissue Kit was used to extract genomic DNA from EDTA blood for TCRB sequencing. CDR1 SGHRS and CDR2 YFSETQ were looked up in the germline V gene. The CDR3 numbers 16 residues from cysteine through phenylalanine. Only CDR3 DNA is held: 48 bases, read in frame from base 1. Trimming removed 1 base from V and 4 bases from J; the gene matches leave 7 bases unexplained.

With respect to this clone: The target of this receptor is not known. Within one base of it there is no much larger clone, and no base qualities were kept.

Points the paper makes about the study in general: Availability determined which PBMC samples were chosen for TCRB deep sequencing. No apparent relationship was observed between pseudoprogression and alterations in the top peripheral T cell clonotypes detected by TCRB sequencing. It was noted by the authors that analyses of patient blood samples could not be reproduced owing to sample limitations. Across multiple MHC alleles, vaccine-induced immune responses were seen in around 94% of patients.

Libraries were constructed by the immunoSEQ multiplex PCR assay. The hsTCRB Kit was used according to the manufacturer's protocol to amplify rearranged TCR beta chain sequences. TCRB libraries were sequenced on an Illumina MiSeq. The study's own analysis went as follows. The proprietary platform of the kit vendor was used for demultiplexing, trimming and gene mapping. The table was pulled from immuneACCESS by TCRdb, which kept in-frame rearrangements only. Such tables lose some clones; where checked, under half of the loss comes from unresolved V genes, and the rest has no known cause. V and J calls and clone size are those listed in that table; D and trimming were worked out from the DNA. Across this sample there are roughly 28,000 clones, with about 90% seen only once. The top ten clones comprise roughly a fifth of the sample.

The source of this sequence is a young man with glioma. The chain joins TRBV5-1 to TRBJ1-1, and 10 bases in between align with TRBD1. The sequences come from PBMCs, collected from a glioma patient whose treatment included an IDH1 peptide vaccine. Here the CDR3 is given as CASSLNDRGRATEAFF. DNA sequence: TGCGCCAGCAGCTTGAACGACAGGGGGCGAGCCACTGAAGCTTTCTTT.